This T cell receptor beta chain was retrieved from a study of blood T cell repertoires in COVID-19. The length of the CDR3 is 16 residues. V dropped 1 base and J dropped 0 bases, with 10 bases sitting between them. Germline lookup yields CDR1 MNHNS and CDR2 SASEGT. TCRdb's table, derived via immunoSEQ multiplex PCR, lists solely in-frame clones and lacks some. The sample holds a few hundred thousand clones, over 65% seen once. The TCR sequence derives from a man in his fifties or sixties who had recovered from COVID-19. This chain connects TRBV6-1 to TRBJ1-5; D is undetermined. The sample was peripheral blood. DNA for the CDR3: TGTGCCAGCAGTGAAGGGTCCCTATCTAGCAATCAGCCCCAGCATTTT. This translates into CASSEGSLSSNQPQHF.